A single sample gave rise to the 21 T cell receptor beta chains below, sequenced in a study of metastatic and nonmetastatic thyroid tumors. MiXCR re-clonotyped the PCR reads for TCRdb. The repertoire has about 2,100 clones, around two fifths of them found once; the top ten carry over 98%. No treatment of any kind had been given to any patient before thyroid surgery. Sequencing used adjacent normal tissue. These receptors all come from a female donor with papillary thyroid cancer or a benign thyroid nodule (not recorded which). Some clones in this sample may be carry-over from other donors' samples.

V is TRBV30 and J is TRBJ1-1; no clear D gene. The V and J ends lost 5 bases and 1 base respectively, with 8 bases between them. The CDR3 loop spans 12 amino acids. CDR1 and CDR2 from the germline V gene are GTSNPN and SVGIG (reference sequence). The CDR3 region has the DNA TGTGCCTGGTGGGTCCGGAACACTGAAGCTTTCTTT. Translated: CAWWVRNTEAFF.

The chain combines TRBV4-3 with TRBJ2-7; possibly TRBD2 for D (5 bases). V lost 3 bases and J lost 0, with 9 bases in between. The CDR3 is made up of 14 amino acids. Germline V gene data show CDR1 as LGHNA and CDR2 as YSLEER. CDR3 residues: CASSQWESSYEQYF. The CDR3, as DNA: TGCGCCAGCAGCCAGTGGGAGAGCTCCTACGAGCAGTACTTC.

The rearrangement uses TRBV24-1 and TRBJ1-2; TRBD1 is a possible D gene (6 bases). The V end lost 3 bases, the J end lost 6 bases, and 16 bases lay between the germline ends. There are 15 residues in the CDR3. Germline V CDR1 and CDR2: KGHDR, SFDVKD. The CDR3 DNA is TGTGCCACCAGTGATCCGGCGGGGGGCGAGGATGGCTACACCTTC. Translating it yields CATSDPAGGEDGYTF.

Only a few counts were recorded for this clone. The J gene is TRBJ2-7, the V gene TRBV5-4, with 8 bases fitting TRBD2. This CDR3 is built from 15 residues. Germline V gene data show CDR1 as SGHNT and CDR2 as YYREEE (reference sequence). Germline trimming cut 4 bases from V and 0 bases from J; bases unmatched to any gene: 6. This CDR3 is CASSPAGASSYEQYF. CDR3 DNA: TGTGCCAGCAGCCCAGCGGGGGCTAGCTCCTACGAGCAGTACTTC.

This clone was seen only a few times. The genes are TRBV28 and TRBJ1-6; TRBD1 is a possible D gene (5 bases). This CDR3 is 15 amino acids long. Germline lookup yields CDR1 MDHEN and CDR2 SYDVKM. V lost 7 bases to trimming and J lost 7 bases, with 17 bases between them. The DNA of the CDR3 is TGTGCCAGCACCCTACAGGCCTCCTGGAATTCACCCCTCCACTTT. It is translated as CASTLQASWNSPLHF.

The chain recombines TRBV5-1 with TRBJ2-1; D is perhaps TRBD1 or TRBD2 (5 bases each). Germline V gene lookup returns CDR1 SGHRS and CDR2 YFSETQ. V gave up 0 bases and J gave up 5 bases, with 12 bases separating them. This CDR3 has 15 amino acids. For the CDR3, the DNA is TGCGCCAGCAGCTTGGTGGGACGGAACAACAATGAGCAGTTCTTC. Its protein product is CASSLVGRNNNEQFF.

This clone was seen a few times. The chain employs TRBV6-6 and TRBJ1-1, with D perhaps matching TRBD1 (5 bases). Germline-derived CDR1 and CDR2 are MNHNY and SVGAGI (reference sequence). Trimming cost V 2 bases and J 4 bases, with 8 bases left between them. This CDR3 spans 13 amino acids. The chain's CDR3 is CASSYLGGTEAFF. The CDR3 DNA is TGTGCCAGCAGTTACCTGGGGGGCACTGAAGCTTTCTTT.

On this clone itself: The sample holds other DNA sequences that translate to the same CDR3. This chain uses TRBV2 with TRBJ2-7; D possibly corresponds to TRBD1 (5 bases). Germline loops: CDR1 SNHLY, CDR2 FYNNEI. V gave up 6 bases and J gave up 5 bases, with 14 bases separating them. The CDR3 consists of 13 residues. DNA for the CDR3: TGTGCCAGCAGCGCTTACTTAGGGGACGAGCAGTACTTC. This codes for CASSAYLGDEQYF. Full variable domain (remainder filled in from reference TRBV2 and TRBJ2-7): EPEVTQTPSHQVTQMGQEVILRCVPISNHLYFYWYRQILGQKVEFLVSFYNNEISEKSEIFDDQFSVERPDGSNFTLKIRSTKLEDSAMYFCASSAYLGDEQYFGPGTRLTVT.

This chain links TRBV28 with TRBJ1-4; the D is unclear. The length of the CDR3 is 14 residues. The V end was cut by 3 bases, the J end by 5 bases, with 10 bases between. The germline gives CDR1 MDHEN, CDR2 SYDVKM. CDR3 nucleotide sequence: TGTGCCAGCAGTTTGGCACAGCTAAATGAAAAACTGTTTTTT. It codes for CASSLAQLNEKLFF.

This chain connects TRBV19 to TRBJ1-2; 8 positions agree with TRBD1. Trimming cost V 3 bases and J 6 bases; bases outside gene matches: 12. The germline CDR1 and CDR2 sequences are LNHDA and SQIVND (reference sequence). The length of the CDR3 is 16 residues. The CDR3 reads CASSILGQGIWDGYTF. CDR3 sequence (DNA): TGTGCCAGTAGTATCTTAGGACAGGGAATCTGGGATGGCTACACCTTC.

This chain uses TRBV12-3 or TRBV12-4 with TRBJ1-4; possible D gene TRBD1, 5 bases. The V gene lost 5 bases and the J gene lost 5 bases, with 9 bases spanning the gap. The CDR3 is 13 residues long. The CDR3 reads CASSRDQNEKLFF. In DNA form, the CDR3 reads TGTGCCAGCAGTCGGGACCAGAATGAAAAACTGTTTTTT.

V is TRBV12-3 or TRBV12-4 and J is TRBJ1-2; D might be TRBD1 (6 bases). V was clipped by 3 bases and J by 7 bases, with 12 bases between them. The CDR3 consists of 13 residues. The CDR3 DNA follows: TGTGCCAGCAGTTTGGGGGGGGCAGGTGGCTACACCTTC. Translated, it gives CASSLGGAGGYTF.

This clone turned up a few times. The rearrangement uses TRBV6-2 or TRBV6-3 and TRBJ2-7; a weak D match, TRBD2 (6 bases). This CDR3 spans 18 amino acids. The V and J ends lost 2 bases and 1 base respectively, with 21 bases between them. Per the germline V gene, CDR1 is MNHEY and CDR2 is SVGEGT. CDR3 DNA sequence: TGTGCCAGCAGTTACCCACGAATTCCGGGACTTGATTCCTACGAGCAGTACTTC. Its translation: CASSYPRIPGLDSYEQYF.

CDR3 loop: CASSPQGGRDTQYF. CDR3 DNA sequence: TGTGCCAGTAGTCCCCAGGGGGGGAGGGATACGCAGTATTTT. The chain links TRBV19 to TRBJ2-3; D may match TRBD1 or TRBD2 (7 bases each). The CDR3 totals 14 residues. V shed 5 bases and J shed 6 bases, with 15 bases lying between them. In germline, CDR1 is LNHDA, CDR2 SQIVND (reference sequence).

The CDR3, as DNA: TGCAGTGCTAGAGATCACATAGGGGGTAACACTGAAGCTTTCTTT. The encoded protein is CSARDHIGGNTEAFF. The J gene is TRBJ1-1, the V gene TRBV20-1; possible D gene TRBD1, 6 bases. This CDR3 is built from 15 residues. Germline values: CDR1 DFQATT, CDR2 SNEGSKA (reference sequence). The V end lost 0 bases, the J end lost 2 bases, and 13 bases lay between the germline ends.

This clone was seen a handful of times. The J gene is TRBJ2-7, the V gene TRBV11-3, with a tentative D call TRBD1 (5 bases). CDR1 and CDR2 from the germline V gene are SGHNT and YENEEA. The CDR3 totals 12 residues. The V gene lost 3 bases and the J gene lost 5 bases, with 8 bases spanning the gap. CDR3 loop: CASSFTGHEQYF. Here the CDR3 DNA reads TGTGCCAGCAGCTTTACAGGCCACGAGCAGTACTTC.

This rearrangement joins TRBV12-3 or TRBV12-4 to TRBJ2-1, with 10 positions matching TRBD2. The CDR3 covers 14 residues. V lost 5 bases, J lost 6 bases, and 4 bases stayed unmatched. The CDR3 spells CASSKRGGVNEQFF. Written as DNA, the CDR3 is TGTGCCAGCAGTAAGCGGGGGGGCGTCAATGAGCAGTTCTTC.

The table lists this clone with a count of one. The chain has TRBV20-1 and TRBJ1-1, with D unresolved. The length of the CDR3 is 13 residues. Germline CDR1 DFQATT, CDR2 SNEGSKA (reference sequence). V was clipped by 2 bases and J by 2 bases, with 9 bases between them. The CDR3 spells CSARSQPNTEAFF. The CDR3 bases are TGCAGTGCTAGAAGTCAGCCAAACACTGAAGCTTTCTTT.

This sequence joins TRBV20-1 and TRBJ2-7, with TRBD2 identical over 15 bases. This CDR3 is 18 amino acids long. The J segment lost 5 bases and the V segment lost 3 bases, leaving 14 bases of the junction unmatched. From germline, CDR1 is DFQATT and CDR2 SNEGSKA (reference sequence). In DNA, the CDR3 is TGCAGTGCTAGTAAGGGATTTCCGGGACTAGCGGGAGGAGACGAGCAGTACTTC. This gives the protein CSASKGFPGLAGGDEQYF.

The V and J genes are TRBV4-1 and TRBJ2-1, with 7 bases aligning to TRBD2. Germline CDR1 is MGHRA and CDR2 is YSYEKL. V lost 3 bases and J lost 13; bases outside the gene matches: 6. The CDR3 extends over 12 amino acids. CDR3 protein: CASSHSERGQFF. DNA of the CDR3: TGCGCCAGCAGCCATTCCGAGCGGGGACAGTTCTTC.

This clone was counted a few times. The CDR3 coding sequence is TGTGCCTGGAGCCCGTCCTACAATGAGCAGTTCTTC. Its translation: CAWSPSYNEQFF. The rearrangement joins TRBV30 to TRBJ2-1; no clear D gene. The V gene lost 3 bases and the J gene lost 1 base, with 4 bases spanning the gap. Germline CDR1 and CDR2: GTSNPN and SVGIG (reference sequence). The CDR3 is 12 residues long.